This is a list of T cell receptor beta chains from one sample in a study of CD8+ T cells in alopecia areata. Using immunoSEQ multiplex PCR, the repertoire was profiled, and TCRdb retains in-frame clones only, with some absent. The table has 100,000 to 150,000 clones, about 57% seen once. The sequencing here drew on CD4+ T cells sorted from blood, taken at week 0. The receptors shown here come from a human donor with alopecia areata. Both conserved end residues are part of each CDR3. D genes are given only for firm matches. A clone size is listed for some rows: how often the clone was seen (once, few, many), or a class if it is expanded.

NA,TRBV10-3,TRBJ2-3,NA,CAISDGGTRDTQYF,TGTGCCATCAGTGATGGGGGGACTCGGGATACGCAGTATTTT
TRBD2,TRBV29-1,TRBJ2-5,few,CSVPPASGGRETQYF,TGCAGCGTTCCTCCTGCTAGCGGTGGTCGGGAGACCCAGTACTTC
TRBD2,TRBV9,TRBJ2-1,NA,CASSSLAGGIYNEQFF,TGTGCCAGCAGCAGCCTAGCGGGAGGGATCTACAATGAGCAGTTCTTC
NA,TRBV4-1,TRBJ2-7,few,CASSQDWGLSYEQYF,TGCGCCAGCAGCCAAGATTGGGGACTCTCCTACGAGCAGTACTTC
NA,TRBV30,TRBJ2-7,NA,CAMERGTYEQYF,TGTGCAATGGAACGGGGGACCTACGAGCAGTACTTC
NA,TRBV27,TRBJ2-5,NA,CASRKDSQVETQYF,TGTGCCAGCAGGAAGGACAGCCAGGTGGAGACCCAGTACTTC
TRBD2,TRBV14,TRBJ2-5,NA,CASSQVGLALETQYF,TGTGCCAGCAGCCAAGTGGGACTAGCCTTGGAGACCCAGTACTTC
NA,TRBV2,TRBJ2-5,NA,CASSEGETQYF,TGTGCCAGCAGCGAGGGCGAGACCCAGTACTTC
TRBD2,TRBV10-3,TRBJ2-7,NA,CAASPPGTSGYEQYF,TGTGCCGCCTCACCGCCCGGGACTAGCGGTTACGAGCAGTACTTC
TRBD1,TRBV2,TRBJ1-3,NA,CASMGQSSGNTIYF,TGTGCCAGCATGGGACAGAGCTCTGGAAACACCATATATTTT
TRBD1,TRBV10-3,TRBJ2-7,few,CAIIQDRGGEQYF,TGTGCCATCATCCAGGACAGGGGTGGTGAGCAGTACTTC
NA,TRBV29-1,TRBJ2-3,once,CSVEAVAGTDTQYF,TGCAGCGTTGAAGCGGTCGCGGGCACAGATACGCAGTATTTT